Here is one T cell receptor (beta chain) with its context. There are 15 residues in the CDR3. CDR1 and CDR2 (germline): SGHKS, YYEKEE (reference sequence). TCRdb derives one entry per CDR3 protein from the 5' RACE reads, leaving out DNA. The table counts around 450,000 distinct CDR3 sequences; about 2.3% lies in the top ten. The source of the sample is a study of monozygotic twins with inflammatory bowel disease. The receptor comes from a human donor with ulcerative colitis or Crohn's disease, or a healthy co-twin of an affected twin (not recorded which). The sample taken for sequencing was blood. The chain uses TRBV5-5 and TRBJ2-1; TCRdb designates TRBD1, a call that cannot be tested without DNA. CDR3 amino acids: CASSLAVGPGNEQFF.